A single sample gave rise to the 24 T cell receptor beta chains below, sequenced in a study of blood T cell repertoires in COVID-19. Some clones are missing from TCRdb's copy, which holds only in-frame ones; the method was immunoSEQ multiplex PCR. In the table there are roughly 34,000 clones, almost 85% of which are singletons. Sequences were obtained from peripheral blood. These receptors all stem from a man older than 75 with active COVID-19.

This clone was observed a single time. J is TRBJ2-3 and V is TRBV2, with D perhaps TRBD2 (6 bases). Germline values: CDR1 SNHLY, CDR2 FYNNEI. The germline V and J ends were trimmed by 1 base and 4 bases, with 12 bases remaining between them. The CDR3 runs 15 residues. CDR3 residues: CASSEGGDFSDTQYF. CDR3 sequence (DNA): TGTGCCAGCAGTGAAGGGGGGGACTTTTCAGATACGCAGTATTTT. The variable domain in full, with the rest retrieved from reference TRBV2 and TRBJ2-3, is EPEVTQTPSHQVTQMGQEVILRCVPISNHLYFYWYRQILGQKVEFLVSFYNNEISEKSEIFDDQFSVERPDGSNFTLKIRSTKLEDSAMYFCASSEGGDFSDTQYFGPGTRLTVL.

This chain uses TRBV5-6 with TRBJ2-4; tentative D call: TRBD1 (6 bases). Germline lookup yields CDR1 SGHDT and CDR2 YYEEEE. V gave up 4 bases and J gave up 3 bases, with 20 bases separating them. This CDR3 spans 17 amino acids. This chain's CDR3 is CASSMRFGRGNKNIQYF. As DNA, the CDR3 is TGTGCCAGCAGCATGAGGTTCGGCAGGGGCAACAAAAACATTCAGTACTTC.

CDR3 residues: CASSQTGDLSYEQYF. For the CDR3, the DNA is TGTGCCAGCAGTCAAACAGGGGACTTATCCTACGAGCAGTACTTC. The chain employs TRBV5-5 and TRBJ2-7; D is possibly TRBD1 (7 bases). The CDR3 runs 15 residues. The germline gives CDR1 SGHKS, CDR2 YYEKEE (reference sequence). Trimming removed 5 bases from V and 1 base from J, with 16 bases in between.

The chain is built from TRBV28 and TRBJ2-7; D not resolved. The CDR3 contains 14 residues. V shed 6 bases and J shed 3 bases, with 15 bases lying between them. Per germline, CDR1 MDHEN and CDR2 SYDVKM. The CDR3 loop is CASSPPAGIYEQYF. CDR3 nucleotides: TGTGCCAGCAGCCCCCCCGCAGGAATCTACGAGCAGTACTTC.

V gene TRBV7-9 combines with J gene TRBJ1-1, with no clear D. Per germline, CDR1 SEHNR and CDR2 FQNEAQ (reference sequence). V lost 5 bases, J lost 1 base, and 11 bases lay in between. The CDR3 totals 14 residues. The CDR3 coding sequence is TGTGCCAGCAGCCTTAAAGTCGGGAACACTGAAGCTTTCTTT. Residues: CASSLKVGNTEAFF.

Here the CDR3 reads CASSLDSVVTEAFF. As DNA, the CDR3 is TGTGCCAGCAGCCTTGACAGCGTAGTCACTGAAGCTTTCTTT. The chain links TRBV3-1 (or the pseudogene TRBV3-2) to TRBJ1-1, with a tentative D call TRBD1 (5 bases). This CDR3 is 14 amino acids long. Germline lookup yields CDR1 LGHDT and CDR2 YNNKEL (reference sequence). V dropped 4 bases and J dropped 4 bases, with 13 bases sitting between them.

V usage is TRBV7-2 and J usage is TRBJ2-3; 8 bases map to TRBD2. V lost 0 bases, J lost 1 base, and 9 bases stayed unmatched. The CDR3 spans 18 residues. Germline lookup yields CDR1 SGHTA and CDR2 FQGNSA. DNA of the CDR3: TGTGCCAGCAGCTTAGCGTGGGCTAGCGGGCGTCGCACAGATACGCAGTATTTT. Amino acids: CASSLAWASGRRTDTQYF.

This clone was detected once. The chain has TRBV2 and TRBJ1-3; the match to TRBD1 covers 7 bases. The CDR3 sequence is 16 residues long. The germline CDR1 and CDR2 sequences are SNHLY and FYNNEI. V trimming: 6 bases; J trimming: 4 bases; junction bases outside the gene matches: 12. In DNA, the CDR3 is TGTGCCAGCAGCCCACAGGGGATAATCTCCGGAAACACCATATATTTT. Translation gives CASSPQGIISGNTIYF.

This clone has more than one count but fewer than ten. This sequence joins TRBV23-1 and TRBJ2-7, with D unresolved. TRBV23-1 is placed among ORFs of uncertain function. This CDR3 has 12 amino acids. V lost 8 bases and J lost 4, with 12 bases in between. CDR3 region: CASAVSAYEQYF. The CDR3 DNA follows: TGCGCCAGCGCAGTCAGCGCTTACGAGCAGTACTTC.

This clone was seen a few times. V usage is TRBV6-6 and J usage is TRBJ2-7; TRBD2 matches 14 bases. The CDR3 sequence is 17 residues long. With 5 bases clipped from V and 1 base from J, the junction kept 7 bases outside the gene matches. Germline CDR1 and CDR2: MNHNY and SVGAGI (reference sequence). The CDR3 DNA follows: TGTGCCAGCAGTCACCGGACTAGCGGGGGGACTTCCTACGAGCAGTACTTC. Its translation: CASSHRTSGGTSYEQYF.

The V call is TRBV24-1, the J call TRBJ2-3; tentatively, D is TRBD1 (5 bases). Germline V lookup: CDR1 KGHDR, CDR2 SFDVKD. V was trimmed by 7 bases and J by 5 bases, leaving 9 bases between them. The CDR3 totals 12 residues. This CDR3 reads CATRGVGDTQYF. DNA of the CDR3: TGTGCCACCAGAGGGGTGGGAGATACGCAGTATTTT.

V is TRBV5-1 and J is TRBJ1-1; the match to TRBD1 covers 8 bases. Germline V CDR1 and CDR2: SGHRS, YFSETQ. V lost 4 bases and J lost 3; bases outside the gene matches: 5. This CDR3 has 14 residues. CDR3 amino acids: CASSIGQGDTEAFF. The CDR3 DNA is TGCGCCAGCAGCATCGGACAGGGCGACACTGAAGCTTTCTTT.

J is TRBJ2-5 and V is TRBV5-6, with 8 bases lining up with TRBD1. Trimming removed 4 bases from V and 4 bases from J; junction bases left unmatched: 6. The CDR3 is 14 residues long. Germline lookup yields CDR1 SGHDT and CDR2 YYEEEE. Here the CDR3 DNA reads TGTGCCAGCAGCCCCCATGACAGGGGAGAGACCCAGTACTTC. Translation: CASSPHDRGETQYF.

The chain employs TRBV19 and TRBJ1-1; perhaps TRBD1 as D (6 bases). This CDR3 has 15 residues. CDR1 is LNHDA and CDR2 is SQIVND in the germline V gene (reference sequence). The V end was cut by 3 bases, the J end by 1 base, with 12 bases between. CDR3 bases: TGTGCCAGTAGTATGATCTACAGGGCGAACACTGAAGCTTTCTTT. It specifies CASSMIYRANTEAFF.

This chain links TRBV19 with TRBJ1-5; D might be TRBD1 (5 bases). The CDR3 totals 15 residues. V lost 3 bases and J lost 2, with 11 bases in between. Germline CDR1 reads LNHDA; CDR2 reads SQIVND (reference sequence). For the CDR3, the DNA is TGTGCCAGTAGTATGGGGGGAATGGGCAATCAGCCCCAGCATTTT. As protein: CASSMGGMGNQPQHF.

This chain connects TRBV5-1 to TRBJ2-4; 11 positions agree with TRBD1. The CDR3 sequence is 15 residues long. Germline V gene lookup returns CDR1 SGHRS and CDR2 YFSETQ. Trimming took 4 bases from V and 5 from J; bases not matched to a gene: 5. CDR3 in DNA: TGCGCCAGCAGCCCCCGGACAGGGGGCCAAAACATTCAGTACTTC. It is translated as CASSPRTGGQNIQYF.

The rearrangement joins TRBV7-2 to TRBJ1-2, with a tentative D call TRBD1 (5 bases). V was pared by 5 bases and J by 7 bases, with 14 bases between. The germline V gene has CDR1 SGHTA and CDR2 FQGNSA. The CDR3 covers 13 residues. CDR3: CASSEARQGGYTF. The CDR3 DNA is TGTGCCAGCAGCGAAGCTCGGCAGGGTGGCTACACCTTC.

CDR3 region: CASSSTYNEQFF. The CDR3 coding sequence is TGTGCCAGCAGTTCAACCTACAATGAGCAGTTCTTC. The chain is built from TRBV6-5 and TRBJ2-1; D is unresolved. V was trimmed by 4 bases and J by 2 bases, leaving 3 bases between them. Germline V CDR1 and CDR2: MNHEY, SVGAGI. The CDR3 runs 12 residues.

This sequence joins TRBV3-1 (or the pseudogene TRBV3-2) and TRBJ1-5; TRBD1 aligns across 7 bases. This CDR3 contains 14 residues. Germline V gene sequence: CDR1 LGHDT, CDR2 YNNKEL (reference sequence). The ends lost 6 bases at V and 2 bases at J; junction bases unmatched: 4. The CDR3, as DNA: TGTGCCAGCAGTCCCACAGGGGGCAATCAGCCCCAGCATTTT. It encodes CASSPTGGNQPQHF.

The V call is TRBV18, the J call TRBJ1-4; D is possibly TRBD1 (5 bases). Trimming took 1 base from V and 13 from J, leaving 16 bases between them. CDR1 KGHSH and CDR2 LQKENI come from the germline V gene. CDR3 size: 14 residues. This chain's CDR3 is CASSPQGKGKTLFF. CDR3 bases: TGTGCCAGCTCACCACAGGGGAAGGGGAAAACACTGTTTTTT.

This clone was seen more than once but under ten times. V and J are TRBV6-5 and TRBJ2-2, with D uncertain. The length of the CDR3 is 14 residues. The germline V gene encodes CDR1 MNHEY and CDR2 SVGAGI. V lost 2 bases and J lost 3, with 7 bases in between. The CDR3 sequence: CASSYDLYTGELFF. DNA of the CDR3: TGTGCCAGCAGTTACGACTTATACACCGGGGAGCTGTTTTTT.

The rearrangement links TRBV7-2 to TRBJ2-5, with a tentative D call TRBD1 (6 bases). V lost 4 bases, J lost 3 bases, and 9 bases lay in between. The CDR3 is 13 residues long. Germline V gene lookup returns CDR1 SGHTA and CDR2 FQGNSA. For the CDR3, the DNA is TGTGCCAGCAGCTCATACAGGGAAGAGACCCAGTACTTC. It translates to CASSSYREETQYF.

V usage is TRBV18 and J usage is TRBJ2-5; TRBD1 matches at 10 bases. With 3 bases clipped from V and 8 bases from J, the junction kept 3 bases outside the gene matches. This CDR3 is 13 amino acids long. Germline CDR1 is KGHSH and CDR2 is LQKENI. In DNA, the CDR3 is TGTGCCAGCTCACCCTGGACAGGGGGTACCCAGTACTTC. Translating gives CASSPWTGGTQYF.

CDR3 residues: CASRGTGYYEQYF. CDR3 coding DNA: TGTGCCAGCAGGGGGACAGGGTATTACGAGCAGTACTTC. The chain combines TRBV12-3 or TRBV12-4 with TRBJ2-7; TRBD1 aligns across 9 bases. After removal of 6 bases from V and 4 bases from J, the junction contained 4 bases not matched to a gene. The CDR3 spans 13 residues.